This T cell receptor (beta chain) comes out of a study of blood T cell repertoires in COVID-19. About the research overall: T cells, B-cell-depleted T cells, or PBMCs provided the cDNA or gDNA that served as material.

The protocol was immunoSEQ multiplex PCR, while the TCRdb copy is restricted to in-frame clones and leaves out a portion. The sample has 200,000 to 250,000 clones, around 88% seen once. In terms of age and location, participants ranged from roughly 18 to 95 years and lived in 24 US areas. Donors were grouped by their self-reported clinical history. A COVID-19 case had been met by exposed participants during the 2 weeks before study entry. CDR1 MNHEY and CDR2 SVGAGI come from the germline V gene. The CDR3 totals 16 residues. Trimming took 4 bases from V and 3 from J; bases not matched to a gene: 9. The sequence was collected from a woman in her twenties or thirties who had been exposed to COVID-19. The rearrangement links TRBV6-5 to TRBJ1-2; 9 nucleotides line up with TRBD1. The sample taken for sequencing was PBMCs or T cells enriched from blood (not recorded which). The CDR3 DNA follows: TGTGCCAGCAGTTCCCGAACAGGGGGCGAGTACTATGGCTACACCTTC. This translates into CASSSRTGGEYYGYTF.